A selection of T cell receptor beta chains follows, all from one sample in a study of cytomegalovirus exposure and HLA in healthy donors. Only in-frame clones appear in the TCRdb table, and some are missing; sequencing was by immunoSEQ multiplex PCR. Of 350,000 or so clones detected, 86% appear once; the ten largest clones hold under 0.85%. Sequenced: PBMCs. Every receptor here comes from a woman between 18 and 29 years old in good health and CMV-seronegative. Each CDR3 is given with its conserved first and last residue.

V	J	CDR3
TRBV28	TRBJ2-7	CASSRRGASYEQYF
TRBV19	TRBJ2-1	CASSIGREGNEQFF
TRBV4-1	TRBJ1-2	CASTLNTGTFFGYTF
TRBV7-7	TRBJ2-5	CASSLGGTAKETQYF
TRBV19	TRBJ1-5	CASTSDRDSNQPQHF
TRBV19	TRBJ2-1	CASSIMDRGNNEQFF
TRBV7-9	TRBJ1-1	CASSLLAGVNTEAFF
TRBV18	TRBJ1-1	CASSLGARDSEAFF
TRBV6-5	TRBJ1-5	CASSLSGTGNQPQHF
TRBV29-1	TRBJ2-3	CSVEGQGTDTQYF
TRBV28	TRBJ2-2	CASRMTGWVPGELFF